These T cell receptor beta chains were read from a single sample in a study of blood T cell repertoires in COVID-19. TCRdb keeps only in-frame clones here, not all; method: immunoSEQ multiplex PCR. In the table there are some 15,000 clones, 80% to 90% of which are singletons. The material sequenced was peripheral blood. These receptors were taken from a human donor in a cohort sampled during active COVID-19. CDR3s include the opening cysteine and the closing phenylalanine or tryptophan. The order of the fields is clone size, D gene, J gene, V gene, CDR3 DNA, CDR3 protein. A D gene is named only where the DNA matches it firmly. Clone sizes are given selectively: once, few, many, or a class where the clone is expanded.

>.|TRBD1|TRBJ2-7|TRBV4-1
TGCGCCAGCAGCCTCAAGTACACGACCGGGACAGGGGGAGTACGATGGCAGTACTTC
CASSLKYTTGTGGVRWQYF
>.|.|TRBJ2-3|TRBV7-8
TGTGCCAGCAGCAGTGCGGGCTGGGCCGAGGATACGCAGTATTTT
CASSSAGWAEDTQYF
>.|TRBD2|TRBJ2-3|TRBV5-1
TGCGCCAGCAGCTTGGTAGCGGGAGGGTTAAATACGCAGTATTTT
CASSLVAGGLNTQYF
>.|TRBD1|TRBJ1-5|TRBV12-3/TRBV12-4
TGTGCCAGCGGGACAGCGATCGTGCCCCAGCATTTT
CASGTAIVPQHF
>few|TRBD1|TRBJ2-3|TRBV27
TGTGCCAGCAGCTTAATGACAGGGGCAGATACGCAGTATTTT
CASSLMTGADTQYF
>.|TRBD2|TRBJ2-7|TRBV7-9
TGTGCCAGCAGCCCTCGGGAGGTCACCTACGAGCAGTACTTC
CASSPREVTYEQYF
>.|.|TRBJ2-1|TRBV24-1
TGTGCCACCAGTGACGTCCTAGCGTCCTACAATGAGCAGTTCTTC
CATSDVLASYNEQFF
>.|TRBD2|TRBJ2-1|TRBV11-2
TGTGCCAGCAGCCTATCCAGGACTAGCAGGTACAATGAGCAGTTCTTC
CASSLSRTSRYNEQFF
>few|.|TRBJ1-6|TRBV18
TGTGCCAGCTCGTCAGGGGTGAACTATAATTCACCCCTCCACTTT
CASSSGVNYNSPLHF
>.|TRBD2|TRBJ2-5|TRBV6-6
TGTGCCAGCAGTGGGAGGACTAGCGCCGACCAAGAGACCCAGTACTTC
CASSGRTSADQETQYF
>.|.|TRBJ2-4|TRBV19
TGTGCCAGTAGTATAGAAGGTGGAGCCCTAGCCAAAAACATTCAGTACTTC
CASSIEGGALAKNIQYF
>.|TRBD2|TRBJ2-3|TRBV10-3
TGTGCCATCAGTGAGGGACTAGCGGGGAGCACAGATACGCAGTATTTT
CAISEGLAGSTDTQYF
>.|TRBD1|TRBJ1-1|TRBV19
TGTGCCAGTAGTCAACGGACAGGGGTGAACACTGAAGCTTTCTTT
CASSQRTGVNTEAFF
>.|.|TRBJ1-5|TRBV19
TGTGCCAGTATCCAGGGCTGGGGTGGCAATCAGCCCCAGCATTTT
CASIQGWGGNQPQHF
>.|TRBD2|TRBJ2-3|TRBV7-3
TGTGCCAGCAGCCCGGGACTAGGCCGCACAGATACGCAGTATTTT
CASSPGLGRTDTQYF
>.|TRBD2|TRBJ2-1|TRBV24-1
TGTGCCACCAGTGAAGGTGGACTAGCCTCGAATGAGCAGTTCTTC
CATSEGGLASNEQFF
>.|.|TRBJ2-1|TRBV7-2
TGTGCCAGCAGCTACCCGGGACTGGGGGTCAATGAGCAGTTCTTC
CASSYPGLGVNEQFF
>once|.|TRBJ1-2|TRBV30
TGTGCCTGGAGTATGGTCTCGGGGGGCTACACCTTC
CAWSMVSGGYTF
>.|TRBD1|TRBJ1-2|TRBV27
TGTGCCAGCAGTCTGACAGGGGGCAACCACTATGGCTACACCTTC
CASSLTGGNHYGYTF
>.|.|TRBJ2-7|TRBV6-1
TGTGCCAGCAGTGAGCTGAGGTACTCACAGTACTTC
CASSELRYSQYF
>once|.|TRBJ1-1|TRBV11-2
TGTGCCAGCAGCTTAGGGCAGGGCGGGGACACTGAAGCTTTCTTT
CASSLGQGGDTEAFF
>few|TRBD2|TRBJ2-7|TRBV20-1
TGCAGTGCTTACCTAGCGGGGGGTTTTTACTTC
CSAYLAGGFYF
>.|TRBD1|TRBJ1-2|TRBV2
TGTGCCAGTACAGGGGGCGATCGGGGCTATGGCTACACCTTC
CASTGGDRGYGYTF
>.|TRBD1|TRBJ2-7|TRBV29-1
TGCAGCGTTACCCCGGGACAGGACCGTTCCTACGAGCAGTACTTC
CSVTPGQDRSYEQYF
>.|TRBD2|TRBJ2-3|TRBV24-1
TGTGCCACCAGTGATGAGGGTAGCGGGGGTGCAGATACGCAGTATTTT
CATSDEGSGGADTQYF
>.|.|TRBJ1-5|TRBV4-1
TGCGCCAGCAGCCAAGATGGCCAGGGTTATCAGCCCCAGCATTTT
CASSQDGQGYQPQHF
>.|TRBD2|TRBJ2-1|TRBV27
TGTGCCAGCAGTTCTCGTAGCGGGAGTGTGGATGAGCAGTTCTTC
CASSSRSGSVDEQFF
>.|TRBD1|TRBJ1-1|TRBV7-9
TGTGCCAGCAGCTGGCGGAGGGGACAGGGGGGAACTGAAGCTTTCTTT
CASSWRRGQGGTEAFF
>.|TRBD2|TRBJ2-1|TRBV12-5
TGTGCTAGTGGTCCGCGGGGGATACCCTACAATGAGCAGTTCTTC
CASGPRGIPYNEQFF
>.|TRBD1|TRBJ2-5|TRBV12-3/TRBV12-4
TGTGCCAGCACCCTCGGGACAGAAGAGACCCAGTACTTC
CASTLGTEETQYF
>.|TRBD2|TRBJ2-5|TRBV2
TGTGCCAGCAGGCCTAGCGGGCTGCAAGAGACCCAGTACTTC
CASRPSGLQETQYF
>.|TRBD2|TRBJ2-7|TRBV2
TGTGCCAGCAGTGAACTTGGGCCGGGAGGTAGTCCGTACTTC
CASSELGPGGSPYF
>.|.|TRBJ2-3|TRBV6-1
TGTGCCAGCAGTGAAAGCCGGTATACAGATACGCAGTATTTT
CASSESRYTDTQYF
>.|.|TRBJ2-5|TRBV12-2
TGTGCAAGTCGCCCCGATCGAAGGGGGAGGGAGCAAGAGACCCAGTACTTC
CASRPDRRGREQETQYF
>.|.|TRBJ2-3|TRBV5-1
TGCGCCAGCAGCTTGGCCGGAAGCGGAGATACGCAGTATTTT
CASSLAGSGDTQYF
>.|TRBD2|TRBJ2-3|TRBV4-3
TGCGCCAGCAGCCAAGAGGCTAAGCGGGAGGGACCTCGTACGCAGTATTTT
CASSQEAKREGPRTQYF
>once|TRBD1|TRBJ2-3|TRBV10-3
TGTGCCACCAAAGGGACAGGGGTCGGCACAGATACGCAGTATTTT
CATKGTGVGTDTQYF
>.|.|TRBJ2-7|TRBV5-5
TGTGCCAGCAGCCCGGGATACCCCTCCTACGAGCAGTACTTC
CASSPGYPSYEQYF
>.|TRBD2|TRBJ2-1|TRBV5-1
TGCGCCAGCAGCTTGAACGGACTAGCGACATTCAATGAGCAGTTCTTC
CASSLNGLATFNEQFF
>.|TRBD1|TRBJ1-6|TRBV5-1
TGCGCCAGCAGCACGACAGGGAGCCAAGGTTCACCCCTCCACTTT
CASSTTGSQGSPLHF
>.|.|TRBJ1-1|TRBV10-3
TGTGCCATCAGTGAAAAGGACGTCAGGGGCACTGAAGCTTTCTTT
CAISEKDVRGTEAFF
>once|.|TRBJ1-3|TRBV6-5
TGTGCCAGCACCACAGGGCTAGGAAACACCATATATTTT
CASTTGLGNTIYF
>.|TRBD1|TRBJ1-1|TRBV5-6
TGTGCCAGCAGCCCCGGGACAGGTACTACGGCCACTGAAGCTTTCTTT
CASSPGTGTTATEAFF